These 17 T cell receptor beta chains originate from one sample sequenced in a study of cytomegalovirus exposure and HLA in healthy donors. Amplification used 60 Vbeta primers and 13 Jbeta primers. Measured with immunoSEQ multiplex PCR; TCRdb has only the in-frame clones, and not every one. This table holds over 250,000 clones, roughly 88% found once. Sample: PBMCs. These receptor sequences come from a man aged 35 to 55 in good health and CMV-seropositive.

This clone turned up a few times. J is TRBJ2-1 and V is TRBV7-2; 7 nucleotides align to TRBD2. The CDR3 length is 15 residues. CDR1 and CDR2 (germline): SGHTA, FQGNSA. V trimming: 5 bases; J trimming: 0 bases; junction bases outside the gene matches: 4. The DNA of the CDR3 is TGTGCCAGCAGCCCTAGCGGAAGCTCCTACAATGAGCAGTTCTTC. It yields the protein CASSPSGSSYNEQFF.

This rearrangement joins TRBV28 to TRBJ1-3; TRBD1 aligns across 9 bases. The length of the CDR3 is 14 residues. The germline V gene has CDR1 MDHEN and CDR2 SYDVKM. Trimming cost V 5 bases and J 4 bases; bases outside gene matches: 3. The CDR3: CASSNRGPGNTIYF. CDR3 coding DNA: TGTGCCAGCAGTAACAGGGGGCCCGGAAACACCATATATTTT.

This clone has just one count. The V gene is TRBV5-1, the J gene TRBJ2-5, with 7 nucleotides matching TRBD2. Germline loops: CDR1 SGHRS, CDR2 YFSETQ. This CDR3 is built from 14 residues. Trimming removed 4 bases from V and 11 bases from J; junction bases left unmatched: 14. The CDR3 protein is CASSLAEVYVEQYF. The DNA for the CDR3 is TGCGCCAGCAGCCTAGCGGAGGTCTACGTGGAGCAGTACTTC.

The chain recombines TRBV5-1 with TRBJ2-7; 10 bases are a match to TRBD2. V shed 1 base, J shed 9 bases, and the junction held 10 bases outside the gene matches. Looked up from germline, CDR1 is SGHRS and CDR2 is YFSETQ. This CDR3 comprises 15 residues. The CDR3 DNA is TGCGCCAGCAGCTTGAGTAGCGGGAGGTTCCAGGGGCAGTACTTC. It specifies CASSLSSGRFQGQYF. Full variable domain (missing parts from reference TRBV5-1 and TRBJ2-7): KAGVTQTPRYLIKTRGQQVTLSCSPISGHRSVSWYQQTPGQGLQFLFEYFSETQRNKGNFPGRFSGRQFSNSRSEMNVSTLELGDSALYLCASSLSSGRFQGQYFGPGTRLTVT.

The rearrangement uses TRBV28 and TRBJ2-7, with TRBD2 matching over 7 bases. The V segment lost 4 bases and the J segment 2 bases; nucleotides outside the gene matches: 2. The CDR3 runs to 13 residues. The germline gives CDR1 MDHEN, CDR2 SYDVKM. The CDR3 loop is CASSWLAAYEQYF. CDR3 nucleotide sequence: TGTGCCAGCAGTTGGCTAGCGGCCTACGAGCAGTACTTC.

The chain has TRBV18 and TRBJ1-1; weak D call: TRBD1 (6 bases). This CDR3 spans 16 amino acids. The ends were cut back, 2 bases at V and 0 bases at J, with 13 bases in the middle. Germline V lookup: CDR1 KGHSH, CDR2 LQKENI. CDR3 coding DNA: TGTGCCAGCTCACCAGTGGGGGGGCGCTTGAACACTGAAGCTTTCTTT. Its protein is CASSPVGGRLNTEAFF.

The CDR3 sequence is CASSEREGPYEQYF. For the CDR3, the DNA is TGTGCCAGCAGTGAGCGGGAGGGCCCCTACGAGCAGTACTTC. The gene calls are TRBV25-1 and TRBJ2-7; 9 positions agree with TRBD2. Per germline, CDR1 MGHDK and CDR2 SYGVNS. The CDR3 totals 14 residues. The V and J ends lost 3 bases and 2 bases, in that order; junction bases with no gene match: 2.

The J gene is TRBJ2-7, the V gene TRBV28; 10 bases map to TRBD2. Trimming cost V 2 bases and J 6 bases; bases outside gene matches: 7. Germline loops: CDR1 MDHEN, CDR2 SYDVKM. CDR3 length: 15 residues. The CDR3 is CASSLEASGSLEQYF. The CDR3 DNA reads TGTGCCAGCAGTTTAGAGGCTAGCGGGAGTCTCGAGCAGTACTTC.

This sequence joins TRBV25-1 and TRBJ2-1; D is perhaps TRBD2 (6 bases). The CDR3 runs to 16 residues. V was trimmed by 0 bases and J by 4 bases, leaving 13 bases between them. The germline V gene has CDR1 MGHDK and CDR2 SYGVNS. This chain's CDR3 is CASSEYRGLTYNEQFF. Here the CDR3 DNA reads TGTGCCAGCAGTGAATATAGGGGACTGACTTACAATGAGCAGTTCTTC.

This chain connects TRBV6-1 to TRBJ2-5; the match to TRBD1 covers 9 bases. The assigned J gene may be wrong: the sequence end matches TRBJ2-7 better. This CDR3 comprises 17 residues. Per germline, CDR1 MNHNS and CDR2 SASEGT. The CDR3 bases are TGTGCCAGCAGTGGAAGGAGGACAGGGGCCTCGGACTACGAGCAGTACTTC. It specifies CASSGRRTGASDYEQYF.

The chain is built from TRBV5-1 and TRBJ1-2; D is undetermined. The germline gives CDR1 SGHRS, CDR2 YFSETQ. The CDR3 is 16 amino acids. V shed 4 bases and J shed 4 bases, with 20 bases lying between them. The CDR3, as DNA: TGCGCCAGCAGCCCTGCGGACCGGACTGGGGTCTATGGCTACACCTTC. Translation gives CASSPADRTGVYGYTF.

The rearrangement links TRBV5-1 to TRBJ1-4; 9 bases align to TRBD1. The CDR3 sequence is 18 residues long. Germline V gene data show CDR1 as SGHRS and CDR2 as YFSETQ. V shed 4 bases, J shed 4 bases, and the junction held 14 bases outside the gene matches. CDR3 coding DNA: TGCGCCAGCAGCCTACAGGGGGCCCACCGAGATTTTAATGAAAAACTGTTTTTT. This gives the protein CASSLQGAHRDFNEKLFF.

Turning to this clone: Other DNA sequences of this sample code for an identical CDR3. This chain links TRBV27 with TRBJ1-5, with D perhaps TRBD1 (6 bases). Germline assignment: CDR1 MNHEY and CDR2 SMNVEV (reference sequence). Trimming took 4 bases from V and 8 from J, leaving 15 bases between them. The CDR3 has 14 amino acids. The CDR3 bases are TGTGCCAGCAGTTACCGAGGGGGAAGAGAGCCCCAGCATTTT. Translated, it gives CASSYRGGREPQHF.

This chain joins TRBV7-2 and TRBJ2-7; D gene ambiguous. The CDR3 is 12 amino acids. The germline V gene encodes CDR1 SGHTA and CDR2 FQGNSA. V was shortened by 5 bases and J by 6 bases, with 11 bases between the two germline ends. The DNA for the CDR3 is TGTGCCAGCAGCCCTCGAGCTTCCGAGCAGTACTTC. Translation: CASSPRASEQYF.

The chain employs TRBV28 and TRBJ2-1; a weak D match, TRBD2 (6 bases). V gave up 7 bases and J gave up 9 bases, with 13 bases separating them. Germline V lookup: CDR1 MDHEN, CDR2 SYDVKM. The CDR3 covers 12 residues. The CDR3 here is CASIGGVSEQFF. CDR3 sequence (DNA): TGTGCCAGCATCGGGGGAGTGAGTGAGCAGTTCTTC.

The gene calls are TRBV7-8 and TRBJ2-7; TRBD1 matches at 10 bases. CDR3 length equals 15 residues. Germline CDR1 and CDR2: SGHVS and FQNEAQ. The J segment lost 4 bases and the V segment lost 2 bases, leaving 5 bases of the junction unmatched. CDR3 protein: CASSLPRDRGYEQYF. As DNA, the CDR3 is TGTGCCAGCAGCTTACCCCGGGACAGGGGTTACGAGCAGTACTTC.

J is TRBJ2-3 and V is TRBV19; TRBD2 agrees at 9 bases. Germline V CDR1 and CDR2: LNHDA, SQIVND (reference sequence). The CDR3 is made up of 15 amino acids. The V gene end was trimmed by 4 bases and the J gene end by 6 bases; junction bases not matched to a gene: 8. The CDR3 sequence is CASSTPHAGGDTQYF. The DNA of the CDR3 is TGTGCCAGTAGTACCCCGCATGCGGGAGGGGATACGCAGTATTTT.